This entry lists 29 T cell receptor beta chains sequenced from one sample in a study of technical replicates of blood from a few donors. Produced via immunoSEQ multiplex PCR; TCRdb's table is partial and in-frame only. The table lists 79,000 or so clones, 91% of them singletons, with less than 0.3% in the top ten. Sequencing was carried out using T cells isolated from PBMCs. All receptors derive from a human donor in good health.

This chain links TRBV25-1 with TRBJ2-7, with 9 bases aligning to TRBD1. CDR1 and CDR2 (germline): MGHDK, SYGVNS. CDR3 length: 15 residues. Trimming cost V 3 bases and J 3 bases; bases outside gene matches: 6. The CDR3 loop is CASSDSRDRDYEQYF. DNA for the CDR3: TGTGCCAGCAGTGATAGTCGGGACAGGGACTACGAGCAGTACTTC.

CDR3 residues: CASSFTGPENIQYF. Here the CDR3 DNA reads TGCGCCAGCAGCTTTACAGGGCCGGAAAACATTCAGTACTTC. The rearrangement uses TRBV5-1 and TRBJ2-4, with D perhaps matching TRBD1 (6 bases). CDR1 is SGHRS and CDR2 is YFSETQ in the germline V gene. CDR3 length: 14 amino acids. The V gene lost 2 bases and the J gene lost 5 bases, with 11 bases spanning the gap.

The chain couples TRBV11-2 to TRBJ1-6; 8 bases are a match to TRBD1. The germline V gene encodes CDR1 SGHAT and CDR2 FQNNGV. The CDR3 runs to 15 residues. V lost 6 bases and J lost 7; bases outside the gene matches: 8. The DNA for the CDR3 is TGTGCCAGCAGAACCGTCAGGGGGCTAAATTCACCCCTCCACTTT. Translated, it gives CASRTVRGLNSPLHF.

The V call is TRBV27, the J call TRBJ1-5, with D possibly TRBD1 on 5 matching bases. The CDR3 totals 17 residues. Germline V lookup: CDR1 MNHEY, CDR2 SMNVEV (reference sequence). Trimming took off 8 bases at V and 0 bases at J, with 20 bases between the two ends. CDR3 protein: CASLSRTGFYSNQPQHF. CDR3 DNA: TGTGCCAGCTTGAGTCGAACAGGCTTTTATAGCAATCAGCCCCAGCATTTT.

The rearrangement joins TRBV6-6 to TRBJ2-3, with 8 bases lining up with TRBD2. Germline-derived CDR1 and CDR2 are MNHNY and SVGAGI (reference sequence). This CDR3 region has 13 residues. Trimming at V came to 8 bases and at J to 4 bases, leaving 5 bases not matched to a gene. The CDR3 DNA reads as TGTGCCAGCGCCGGGGGGGTTGCAGATACGCAGTATTTT. This encodes CASAGGVADTQYF.

This chain connects TRBV19 to TRBJ1-4; the match to TRBD1 covers 7 bases. Germline assignment: CDR1 LNHDA and CDR2 SQIVND (reference sequence). The CDR3 is 16 amino acids. V lost 0 bases to trimming and J lost 7 bases; unmatched junction nucleotides: 8. The CDR3 DNA follows: TGTGCCAGTAGTATAGATGGTAGGGCAGGGGGTGAAAAACTGTTTTTT. Protein: CASSIDGRAGGEKLFF.

V gene TRBV5-1 combines with J gene TRBJ1-1; a weak D match, TRBD1 (6 bases). Germline lookup yields CDR1 SGHRS and CDR2 YFSETQ. This CDR3 has 15 amino acids. V shed 4 bases and J shed 4 bases, with 17 bases lying between them. The CDR3 nucleotides read TGCGCCAGCAGCGGCTTTTTGGGGGCGCGCACTGAAGCTTTCTTT. Translation: CASSGFLGARTEAFF.

The rearrangement joins TRBV13 to TRBJ1-1; unclear D gene. The ends were cut back, 6 bases at V and 8 bases at J, with 16 bases in the middle. The germline V gene has CDR1 PRHDT and CDR2 FYEKMQ (reference sequence). The CDR3 has 13 residues. The CDR3 region has the DNA TGTGCCAGCAGGCCTACAGAGCAAACGGAAGCTTTCTTT. Translated: CASRPTEQTEAFF.

The chain combines TRBV7-9 with TRBJ1-1; D is unclear. This CDR3 is built from 14 residues. Germline V gene sequence: CDR1 SEHNR, CDR2 FQNEAQ (reference sequence). The germline V and J ends were trimmed by 0 bases and 3 bases, with 8 bases remaining between them. The CDR3 here is CASSLASRDTEAFF. DNA of the CDR3: TGTGCCAGCAGCTTAGCCAGTCGGGACACTGAAGCTTTCTTT.

This chain connects TRBV6-5 to TRBJ2-7, with 11 bases that match TRBD2. CDR1 MNHEY and CDR2 SVGAGI come from the germline V gene. V gave up 10 bases and J gave up 7 bases; unmatched junction bases: 3. The CDR3 covers 11 residues. The CDR3 loop is CATGLAGEQYF. The CDR3 nucleotides are TGTGCCACTGGACTAGCGGGTGAGCAGTACTTC.

CDR3: CASSLFSGGYGYTF. The CDR3 nucleotides read TGTGCCAGCAGCTTATTTTCGGGGGGCTATGGCTACACCTTC. This chain joins TRBV13 and TRBJ1-2; D is possibly TRBD1 (5 bases). V shed 2 bases and J shed 4 bases, with 11 bases lying between them. The CDR3 consists of 14 residues. Germline V gene data show CDR1 as PRHDT and CDR2 as FYEKMQ (reference sequence).

The J gene is TRBJ1-4, the V gene TRBV25-1, with 7 nucleotides matching TRBD1. The CDR3 covers 15 residues. Looked up from germline, CDR1 is MGHDK and CDR2 is SYGVNS. With 6 bases clipped from V and 8 bases from J, the junction kept 12 bases outside the gene matches. CDR3 sequence (DNA): TGTGCCAGCAGCGTAAGAGACAGGGATTCAGAAAAACTGTTTTTT. It encodes CASSVRDRDSEKLFF.

The chain couples TRBV27 to TRBJ2-2, with D possibly being TRBD2 (6 bases). The germline V gene encodes CDR1 MNHEY and CDR2 SMNVEV (reference sequence). Trimming shortened V by 6 bases and J by 5 bases, and 19 bases separated the two germline ends. The CDR3 contains 16 residues. The CDR3: CASSGRRGAETGELFF. CDR3 DNA sequence: TGTGCCAGCAGCGGCCGGAGGGGTGCGGAAACCGGGGAGCTGTTTTTT.

The V gene is TRBV5-6, the J gene TRBJ1-3; a possible D gene is TRBD1 (5 bases). Deletions cut 0 bases from V and 0 bases from J, with 7 bases between. CDR1 SGHDT and CDR2 YYEEEE come from the germline V gene. The CDR3 is 15 residues long. For the CDR3, the DNA is TGTGCCAGCAGCTTGGGGAGGGGCTCTGGAAACACCATATATTTT. This sequence encodes CASSLGRGSGNTIYF.

The J gene is TRBJ2-2, the V gene TRBV4-2; TRBD1 matches at 8 bases. The CDR3 spans 15 residues. V gave up 5 bases and J gave up 2 bases; unmatched junction bases: 4. CDR1 and CDR2 (germline): LGHNA, YNFKEQ. In DNA form, the CDR3 reads TGTGCCAGCAGCTTTGGACAGGGAAACACCGGGGAGCTGTTTTTT. Amino acid sequence: CASSFGQGNTGELFF.

This chain uses TRBV10-3 with TRBJ1-2; D call uncertain. The CDR3 is made up of 13 amino acids. Per the germline V gene, CDR1 is ENHRY and CDR2 is SYGVKD. Deletions cut 7 bases from V and 2 bases from J, with 11 bases between. The CDR3 loop is CAITAGANYGYTF. The DNA for the CDR3 is TGTGCCATCACCGCAGGCGCAAACTATGGCTACACCTTC.

The CDR3 loop reads CASSLAGSSYGYTF. CDR3 bases: TGTGCCAGCAGTTTAGCAGGGTCGAGCTATGGCTACACCTTC. The chain has TRBV27 and TRBJ1-2; tentative D call: TRBD1 (5 bases). V gave up 2 bases and J gave up 4 bases, with 11 bases separating them. CDR1 MNHEY and CDR2 SMNVEV come from the germline V gene (reference sequence). This CDR3 comprises 14 residues.

V and J are TRBV2 and TRBJ2-7; a weak D match, TRBD2 (5 bases). Trimming removed 4 bases at V and 4 bases at J, with 11 bases between. The CDR3 is made up of 13 amino acids. CDR1 SNHLY and CDR2 FYNNEI come from the germline V gene. The CDR3 spells CASSVNGGYEQYF. The DNA for the CDR3 is TGTGCCAGCAGTGTGAACGGAGGTTACGAGCAGTACTTC.

This clone has a single count. This chain uses TRBV10-2 with TRBJ2-7, with 10 nucleotides matching TRBD1. The CDR3 has 12 amino acids. V trimming: 6 bases; J trimming: 4 bases; junction bases outside the gene matches: 0. Germline V gives CDR1 WSHSY, CDR2 SAAADI. The CDR3 here is CASRDRGYEQYF. The CDR3 bases are TGCGCCAGCAGGGACAGGGGGTACGAGCAGTACTTC.

The DNA for the CDR3 is TGCAGCGTTGGTTCCCTGTCTAGCGGGATTTACAATGAGCAGTTCTTC. It is translated as CSVGSLSSGIYNEQFF. The chain carries TRBV29-1 and TRBJ2-1; 9 bases are shared with TRBD2. J gave up 4 bases and V 4 bases, and 11 bases lay outside the gene matches. CDR1 and CDR2 (germline): SQVTM, ANQGSEA. The CDR3 has 16 amino acids.

This sequence joins TRBV7-6 and TRBJ2-7, with 7 bases that match TRBD1. Germline V gene sequence: CDR1 SGHVS, CDR2 FNYEAQ. V shed 0 bases, J shed 4 bases, and the junction held 6 bases outside the gene matches. CDR3 length: 15 residues. The DNA of the CDR3 is TGTGCCAGCAGCTTAGCTGGGACAGTTGTTTACGAGCAGTACTTC. Protein product: CASSLAGTVVYEQYF.

The chain carries TRBV10-1 and TRBJ1-1, with D perhaps matching TRBD1 (5 bases). Trimming shortened V by 3 bases and J by 9 bases, and 14 bases separated the two germline ends. In germline, CDR1 is WNHNN, CDR2 SYGVQD (reference sequence). There are 13 residues in the CDR3. The CDR3 here is CASSEGQGVKAFF. In nucleotides, the CDR3 is TGCGCCAGCAGTGAAGGTCAGGGTGTCAAAGCTTTCTTT.

About this clone itself: This same CDR3 is encoded by further DNA sequences in the sample. V usage is TRBV5-1 and J usage is TRBJ2-5; D is ambiguous. Germline assignment: CDR1 SGHRS and CDR2 YFSETQ. Trimming took off 4 bases at V and 2 bases at J, with 3 bases between the two ends. CDR3 size: 11 residues. The CDR3 here is CASSQQETQYF. DNA for the CDR3: TGCGCCAGCAGCCAGCAAGAGACCCAGTACTTC.

The rearrangement joins TRBV11-2 to TRBJ2-7, with D possibly TRBD2 on 6 matching bases. The CDR3 has 14 amino acids. The V end lost 5 bases, the J end lost 0 bases, and 11 bases lay between the germline ends. From germline, CDR1 is SGHAT and CDR2 FQNNGV. CDR3 DNA sequence: TGTGCCAGCAGCGTCTCGGGAGACTCCTACGAGCAGTACTTC. This gives the protein CASSVSGDSYEQYF.

The chain joins TRBV6-5 to TRBJ1-6; no reliable D call. Germline values: CDR1 MNHEY, CDR2 SVGAGI. This CDR3 is 15 amino acids long. Between the trimmed V and J ends, which lost 2 bases and 0 bases, there was a span of 5 bases. The CDR3 spells CASSYKLSYNSPLHF. The DNA of the CDR3 is TGTGCCAGCAGTTACAAGCTCTCCTATAATTCACCCCTCCACTTT.

The V call is TRBV15, the J call TRBJ2-7; 7 bases map to TRBD1. The CDR3 totals 14 residues. Germline V gene data show CDR1 as LNHNV and CDR2 as YYDKDF (reference sequence). Unmatched junction bases numbered 5, after V lost 1 base and J lost 5 bases. This chain's CDR3 is CATSRGQGSDEQYF. The CDR3 DNA reads TGTGCCACCAGCAGAGGACAGGGATCTGACGAGCAGTACTTC.

The chain uses TRBV5-1 and TRBJ2-1; no clear D. The CDR3 is 13 residues long. The germline V and J ends were trimmed by 6 bases and 4 bases, with 11 bases remaining between them. The germline V gene encodes CDR1 SGHRS and CDR2 YFSETQ. This chain's CDR3 is CASTELSYNEQFF. CDR3 in DNA: TGCGCCAGCACCGAACTCTCATACAATGAGCAGTTCTTC.

This clone was picked up a small number of times. The rearrangement links TRBV5-8 to TRBJ1-1; TRBD1 might be the D (5 bases). Germline loops: CDR1 SGHTS, CDR2 YDEGEE. This CDR3 has 14 residues. V gave up 1 base and J gave up 6 bases, with 13 bases separating them. DNA of the CDR3: TGTGCCAGCAGCTTGTCTCGGGGGATCTCTGAAGCTTTCTTT. This codes for CASSLSRGISEAFF.

The chain uses TRBV6-1 and TRBJ2-7; TRBD2 agrees at 7 bases. The CDR3 sequence is 14 residues long. After removal of 3 bases from V and 2 bases from J, the junction contained 4 bases not matched to a gene. Looked up from germline, CDR1 is MNHNS and CDR2 is SASEGT. CDR3 residues: CASSERGFPYEQYF. The CDR3 bases are TGTGCCAGCAGTGAGCGGGGGTTCCCCTACGAGCAGTACTTC.